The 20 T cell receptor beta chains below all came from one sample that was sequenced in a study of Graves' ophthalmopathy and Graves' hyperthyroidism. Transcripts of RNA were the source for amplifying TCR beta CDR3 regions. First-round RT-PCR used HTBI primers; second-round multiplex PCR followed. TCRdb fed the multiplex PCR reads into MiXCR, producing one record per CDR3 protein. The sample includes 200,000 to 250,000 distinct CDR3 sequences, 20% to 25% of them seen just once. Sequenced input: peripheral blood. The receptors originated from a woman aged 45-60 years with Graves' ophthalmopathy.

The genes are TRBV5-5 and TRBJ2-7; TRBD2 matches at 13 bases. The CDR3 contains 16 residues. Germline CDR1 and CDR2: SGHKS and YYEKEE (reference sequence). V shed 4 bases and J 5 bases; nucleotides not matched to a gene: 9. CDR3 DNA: TGTGCCAGCAGCCCTAGGACTAGCGGGAGCGTCCACGAGCAGTACTTC. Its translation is CASSPRTSGSVHEQYF.

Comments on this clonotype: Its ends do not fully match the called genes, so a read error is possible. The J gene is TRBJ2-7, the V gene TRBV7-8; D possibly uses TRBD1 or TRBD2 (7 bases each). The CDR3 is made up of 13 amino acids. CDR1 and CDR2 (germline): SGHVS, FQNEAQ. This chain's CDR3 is CVSSPQGGVQQYF. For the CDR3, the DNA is TGTGTCAGCAGCCCCCAGGGGGGGGTGCAGCAGTACTTC.

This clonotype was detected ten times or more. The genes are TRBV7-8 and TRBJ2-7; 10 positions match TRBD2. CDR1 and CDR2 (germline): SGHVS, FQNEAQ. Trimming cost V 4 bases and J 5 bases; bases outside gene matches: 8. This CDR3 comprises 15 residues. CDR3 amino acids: CASSSGGLAGDEQYF. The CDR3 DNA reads TGTGCCAGCAGCTCAGGTGGGCTAGCGGGGGACGAGCAGTACTTC.

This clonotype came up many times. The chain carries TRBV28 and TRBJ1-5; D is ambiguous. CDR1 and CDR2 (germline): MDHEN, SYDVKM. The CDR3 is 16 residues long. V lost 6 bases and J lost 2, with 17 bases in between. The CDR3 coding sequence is TGTGCCAGCAGACTTTCCCGGGCCCAGGGCAATCAGCCCCAGCATTTT. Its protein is CASRLSRAQGNQPQHF.

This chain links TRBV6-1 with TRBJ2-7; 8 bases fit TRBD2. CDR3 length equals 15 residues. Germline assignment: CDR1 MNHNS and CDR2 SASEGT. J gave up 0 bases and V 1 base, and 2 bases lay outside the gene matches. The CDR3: CASSEGSGSSYEQYF. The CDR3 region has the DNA TGTGCCAGCAGTGAAGGAAGCGGGAGCTCCTACGAGCAGTACTTC.

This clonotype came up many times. Written as DNA, the CDR3 is TGTGCCAGTAGTCCCAATTACAGGGGCGTGTATAGCAATCAGCCCCAGCATTTT. It translates to CASSPNYRGVYSNQPQHF. The chain recombines TRBV19 with TRBJ1-5; the match to TRBD1 covers 7 bases. Looked up from germline, CDR1 is LNHDA and CDR2 is SQIVND (reference sequence). J lost 0 bases, V lost 5 bases, and 13 bases had no gene match. This CDR3 region has 18 residues.

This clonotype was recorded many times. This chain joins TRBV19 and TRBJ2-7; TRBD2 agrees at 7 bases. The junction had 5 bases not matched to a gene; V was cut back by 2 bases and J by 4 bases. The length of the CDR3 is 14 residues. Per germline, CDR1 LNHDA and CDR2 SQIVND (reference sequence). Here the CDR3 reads CASSIREGPYEQYF. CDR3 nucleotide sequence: TGTGCCAGTAGTATAAGGGAGGGACCTTACGAGCAGTACTTC.

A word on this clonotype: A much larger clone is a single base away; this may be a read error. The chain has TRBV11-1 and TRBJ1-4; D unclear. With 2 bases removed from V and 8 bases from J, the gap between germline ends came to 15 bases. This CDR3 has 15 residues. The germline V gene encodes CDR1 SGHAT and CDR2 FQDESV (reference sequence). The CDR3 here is CASSLRTRDREKLFF. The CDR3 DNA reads TGTGCCAGCAGCTTAAGGACCAGAGATAGAGAAAAACTGTTTTTT. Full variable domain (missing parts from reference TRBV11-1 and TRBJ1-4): EAEVAQSPRYKITEKSQAVAFWCDPISGHATLYWYRQILGQGPELLVQFQDESVVDDSQLPKDRFSAERLKGVDSTLKIQPAELGDSAMYLCASSLRTRDREKLFFGSGTQLSVL.

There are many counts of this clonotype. Written as DNA, the CDR3 is TGCGCCAGCAGCCCCCGCGGCCTACGTACGGGAGAGACCCAGTACTTC. Translation gives CASSPRGLRTGETQYF. The chain has TRBV4-1 and TRBJ2-5, with D unclear. Germline V lookup: CDR1 MGHRA, CDR2 YSYEKL. The ends were cut back, 4 bases at V and 4 bases at J, with 19 bases in the middle. The CDR3 extends over 16 amino acids.

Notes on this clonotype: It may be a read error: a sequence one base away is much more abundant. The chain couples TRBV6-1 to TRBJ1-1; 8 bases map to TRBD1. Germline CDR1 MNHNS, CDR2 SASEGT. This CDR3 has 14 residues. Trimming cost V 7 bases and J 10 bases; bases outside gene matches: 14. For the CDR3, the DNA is TGTGCCAGCACCCTAAGGTTGTACAGGGGGGGAGCTTTCTTT. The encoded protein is CASTLRLYRGGAFF.

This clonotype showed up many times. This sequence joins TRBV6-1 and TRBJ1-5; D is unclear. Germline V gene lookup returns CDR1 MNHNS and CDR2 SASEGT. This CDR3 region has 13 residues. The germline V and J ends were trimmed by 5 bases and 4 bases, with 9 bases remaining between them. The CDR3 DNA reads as TGTGCCAGCAGTCCTAATTTTAATCAGCCCCAGCATTTT. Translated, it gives CASSPNFNQPQHF.

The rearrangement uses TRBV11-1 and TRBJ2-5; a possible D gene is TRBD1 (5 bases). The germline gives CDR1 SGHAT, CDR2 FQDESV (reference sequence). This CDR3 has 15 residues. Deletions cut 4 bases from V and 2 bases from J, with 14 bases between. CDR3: CASSSYSGWQETQYF. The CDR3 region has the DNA TGTGCCAGCAGCTCCTATTCAGGGTGGCAAGAGACCCAGTACTTC.

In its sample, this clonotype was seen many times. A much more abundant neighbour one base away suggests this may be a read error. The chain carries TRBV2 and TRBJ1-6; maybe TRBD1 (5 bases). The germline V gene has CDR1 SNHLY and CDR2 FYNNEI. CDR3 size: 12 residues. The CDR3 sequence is CVSSWQGPPLHF. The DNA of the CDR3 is TGTGTCAGCAGTTGGCAGGGACCACCCCTCCACTTT.

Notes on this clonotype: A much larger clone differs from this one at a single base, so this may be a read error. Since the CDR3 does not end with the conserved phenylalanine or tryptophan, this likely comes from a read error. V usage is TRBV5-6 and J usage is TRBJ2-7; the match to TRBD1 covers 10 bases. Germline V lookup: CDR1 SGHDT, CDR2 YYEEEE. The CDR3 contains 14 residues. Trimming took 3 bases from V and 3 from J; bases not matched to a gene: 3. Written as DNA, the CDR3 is TGTGCCAGCAGCTACCGGGACAGGGGCTACGAGCAGTACATC. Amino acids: CASSYRDRGYEQYI.

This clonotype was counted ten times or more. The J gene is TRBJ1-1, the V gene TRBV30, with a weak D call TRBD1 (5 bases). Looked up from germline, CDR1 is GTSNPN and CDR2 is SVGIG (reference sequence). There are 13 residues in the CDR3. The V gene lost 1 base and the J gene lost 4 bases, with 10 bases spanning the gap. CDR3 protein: CAWSGGDGTEAFF. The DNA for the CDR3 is TGTGCCTGGAGTGGAGGGGACGGCACTGAAGCTTTCTTT.

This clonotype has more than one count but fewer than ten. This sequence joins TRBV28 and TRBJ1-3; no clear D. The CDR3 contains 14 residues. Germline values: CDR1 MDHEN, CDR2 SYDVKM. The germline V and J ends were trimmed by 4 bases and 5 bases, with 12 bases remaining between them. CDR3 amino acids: CASSSQSERNTIYF. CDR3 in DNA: TGTGCCAGCAGTTCGCAGAGTGAACGAAACACCATATATTTT.

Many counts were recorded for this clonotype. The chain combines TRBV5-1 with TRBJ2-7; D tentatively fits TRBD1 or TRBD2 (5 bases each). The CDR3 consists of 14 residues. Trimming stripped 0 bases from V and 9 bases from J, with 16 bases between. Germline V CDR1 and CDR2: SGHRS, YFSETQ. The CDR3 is CASSLGDLQGGQYF. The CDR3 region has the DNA TGCGCCAGCAGCTTGGGGGACCTCCAAGGTGGGCAGTACTTC.

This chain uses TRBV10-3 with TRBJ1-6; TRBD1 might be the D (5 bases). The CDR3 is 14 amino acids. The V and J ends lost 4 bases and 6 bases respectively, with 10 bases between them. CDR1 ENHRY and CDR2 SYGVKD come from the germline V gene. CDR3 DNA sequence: TGTGCCATCAGTGTAGGGGACGGTAATTCACCCCTCCACTTT. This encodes CAISVGDGNSPLHF.

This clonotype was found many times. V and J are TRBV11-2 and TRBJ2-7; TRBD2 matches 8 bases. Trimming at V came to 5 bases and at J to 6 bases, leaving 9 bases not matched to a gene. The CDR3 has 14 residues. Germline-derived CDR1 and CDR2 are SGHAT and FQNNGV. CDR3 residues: CASSRGGEPFEQYF. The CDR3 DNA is TGTGCCAGCAGCCGGGGGGGAGAGCCTTTCGAGCAGTACTTC.

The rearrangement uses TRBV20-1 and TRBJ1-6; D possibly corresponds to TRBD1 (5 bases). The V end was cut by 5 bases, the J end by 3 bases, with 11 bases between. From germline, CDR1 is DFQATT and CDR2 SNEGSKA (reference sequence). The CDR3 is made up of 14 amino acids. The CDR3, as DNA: TGCAGTGCTGCCCGGGACCTCTATAATTCACCCCTCCACTTT. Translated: CSAARDLYNSPLHF.